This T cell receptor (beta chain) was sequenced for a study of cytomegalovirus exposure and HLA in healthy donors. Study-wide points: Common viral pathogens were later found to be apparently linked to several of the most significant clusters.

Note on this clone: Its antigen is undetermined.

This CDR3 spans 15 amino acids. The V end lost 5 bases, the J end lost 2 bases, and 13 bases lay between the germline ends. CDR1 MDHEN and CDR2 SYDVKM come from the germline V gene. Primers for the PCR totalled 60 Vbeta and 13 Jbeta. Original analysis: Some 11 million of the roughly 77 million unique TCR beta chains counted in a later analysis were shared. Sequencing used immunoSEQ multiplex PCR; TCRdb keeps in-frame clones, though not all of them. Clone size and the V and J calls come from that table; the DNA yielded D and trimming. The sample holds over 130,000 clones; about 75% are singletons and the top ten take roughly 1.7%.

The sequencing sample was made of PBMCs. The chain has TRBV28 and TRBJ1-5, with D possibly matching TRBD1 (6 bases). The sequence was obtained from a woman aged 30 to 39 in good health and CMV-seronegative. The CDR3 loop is CASSPRTAGNQPQHF. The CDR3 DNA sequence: TGTGCCAGCAGTCCCCGGACAGCAGGCAATCAGCCCCAGCATTTT.